The 27 T cell receptor beta chains below all came from one sample that was sequenced in a study of graft-versus-host responses after intestinal transplantation. The protocol was immunoSEQ multiplex PCR, while the TCRdb copy is restricted to in-frame clones and leaves out a portion. The sample holds some 79,000 clones, approximately 91% seen once. These receptors are not linked to any known antigen. The sequenced sample was unstimulated CD4+ T cells sorted from spleen or lymph node cells, obtained before intestinal transplant. The receptors were sampled from a human donor who received an intestinal transplant.

This clone was seen only a few times. V and J are TRBV10-3 and TRBJ1-6; no reliable D call. CDR1 and CDR2 (germline): ENHRY, SYGVKD. This CDR3 has 14 residues. V lost 5 bases and J 7 bases, leaving 12 bases between the germline ends. In nucleotides, the CDR3 is TGTGCCATCAGTACCGACGGAGGGAATTCACCCCTCCACTTT. Translating gives CAISTDGGNSPLHF.

V usage is TRBV28 and J usage is TRBJ2-1, with TRBD1 matching 8 bases. With V trimmed by 2 bases and J by 9 bases, 6 bases remained unmatched. Germline V gene sequence: CDR1 MDHEN, CDR2 SYDVKM. The CDR3 has 14 residues. CDR3 DNA sequence: TGTGCCAGCAGTTTACCCGGACAGGGCCGTGAGCAGTTCTTC. As protein: CASSLPGQGREQFF. The complete variable domain, with remaining parts taken from reference TRBV28 and TRBJ2-1, reads DVKVTQSSRYLVKRTGEKVFLECVQDMDHENMFWYRQDPGLGLRLIYFSYDVKMKEKGDIPEGYSVSREKKERFSLILESASTNQTSMYLCASSLPGQGREQFFGPGTRLTVL.

The CDR3 protein is CASSLVPSYSYNEQFF. In DNA, the CDR3 is TGCGCCAGCAGCTTGGTACCCAGTTACTCCTACAATGAGCAGTTCTTC. The V call is TRBV5-1, the J call TRBJ2-1; D gene uncertain. Germline V CDR1 and CDR2: SGHRS, YFSETQ. The CDR3 covers 16 residues. V was pared by 0 bases and J by 0 bases, with 10 bases between.

Only one count was recorded for this clone. The chain is built from TRBV7-3 and TRBJ1-1, with 8 bases fitting TRBD1. The CDR3 consists of 14 residues. Germline V CDR1 and CDR2: SGHTA, FQGTGA. V shed 5 bases, J shed 3 bases, and the junction held 5 bases outside the gene matches. CDR3 sequence: CASSPGQADTEAFF. In nucleotides, the CDR3 is TGTGCCAGCAGCCCGGGACAGGCAGACACTGAAGCTTTCTTT.

The chain links TRBV9 to TRBJ1-2; 8 bases map to TRBD1. J was trimmed by 2 bases and V by 0 bases; bases with no gene match: 6. The germline CDR1 and CDR2 sequences are SGDLS and YYNGEE. The CDR3 runs to 16 residues. CDR3 amino acids: CASSVGWNRGNYGYTF. The CDR3 bases are TGTGCCAGCAGCGTAGGGTGGAACAGGGGGAACTATGGCTACACCTTC.

The J gene is TRBJ2-1, the V gene TRBV9; TRBD2 matches at 8 bases. The CDR3 contains 15 residues. V gave up 2 bases and J gave up 7 bases; unmatched junction bases: 8. Per the germline V gene, CDR1 is SGDLS and CDR2 is YYNGEE. CDR3 in amino acids: CASSVSSGRGNEQFF. The CDR3, as DNA: TGTGCCAGCAGCGTCTCCAGCGGGAGAGGGAATGAGCAGTTCTTC. Drawing the rest from reference TRBV9 and TRBJ2-1, the complete variable domain is DSGVTQTPKHLITATGQRVTLRCSPRSGDLSVYWYQQSLDQGLQFLIQYYNGEERAKGNILERFSAQQFPDLHSELNLSSLELGDSALYFCASSVSSGRGNEQFFGPGTRLTVL.

The chain couples TRBV29-1 to TRBJ1-2; 7 nucleotides line up with TRBD1. V shed 4 bases and J 4 bases; nucleotides not matched to a gene: 0. This CDR3 contains 11 residues. Per germline, CDR1 SQVTM and CDR2 ANQGSEA. CDR3 sequence (DNA): TGCAGCGTTGGGGACAGCTATGGCTACACCTTC. Translated, it gives CSVGDSYGYTF.

This chain's CDR3 is CASRKQGYEQYF. CDR3 DNA sequence: TGCGCCAGCAGGAAACAGGGCTACGAGCAGTACTTC. V and J are TRBV5-1 and TRBJ2-7, with a weak D call TRBD1 (6 bases). The CDR3 has 12 amino acids. CDR1 SGHRS and CDR2 YFSETQ come from the germline V gene. Trimming shortened V by 5 bases and J by 3 bases, and 9 bases separated the two germline ends.

The chain carries TRBV4-1 and TRBJ1-2; TRBD1 is a possible D gene (5 bases). The CDR3 extends over 14 amino acids. Germline CDR1 reads MGHRA; CDR2 reads YSYEKL. V lost 0 bases to trimming and J lost 3 bases, with 8 bases between them. CDR3 amino acids: CASSQDRGDYGYTF. The CDR3, as DNA: TGCGCCAGCAGCCAAGATCGGGGGGACTATGGCTACACCTTC.

The V gene is TRBV28, the J gene TRBJ2-7, with 11 bases matching TRBD2. This CDR3 comprises 16 residues. The V gene's germline CDR1 is MDHEN and CDR2 SYDVKM. V gave up 5 bases and J gave up 4 bases; unmatched junction bases: 10. The CDR3 reads CASSVVTSGSRYEQYF. In DNA, the CDR3 is TGTGCCAGCAGTGTGGTAACTAGCGGGAGTAGGTACGAGCAGTACTTC.

The V call is TRBV28, the J call TRBJ2-7, with D unresolved. The CDR3 runs to 14 residues. CDR1 and CDR2 (germline): MDHEN, SYDVKM. V was shortened by 3 bases and J by 2 bases, with 11 bases between the two germline ends. The CDR3 bases are TGTGCCAGCAGTTTCCGGGTCCTCCCCTACGAGCAGTACTTC. Translated: CASSFRVLPYEQYF.

The V and J genes are TRBV5-1 and TRBJ2-2; D is possibly TRBD1 (6 bases). Per germline, CDR1 SGHRS and CDR2 YFSETQ. Trimming pared 2 bases from V and 6 bases from J, leaving 14 bases between. The CDR3 has 15 amino acids. The CDR3 loop is CASSFRGPSAGELFF. The CDR3, as DNA: TGCGCCAGCAGCTTCAGGGGCCCGTCTGCCGGGGAGCTGTTTTTT.

V gene TRBV6-6 combines with J gene TRBJ2-5; 11 bases map to TRBD1. In germline, CDR1 is MNHNY, CDR2 SVGAGI (reference sequence). Germline trimming cut 6 bases from V and 4 bases from J; bases unmatched to any gene: 7. This CDR3 spans 15 amino acids. In DNA form, the CDR3 reads TGTGCCAGCAGCTGGACAGGGGGCGGGTTAGAGACCCAGTACTTC. It codes for CASSWTGGGLETQYF.

V usage is TRBV19 and J usage is TRBJ1-3, with D unclear. Per the germline V gene, CDR1 is LNHDA and CDR2 is SQIVND (reference sequence). V lost 9 bases and J lost 0, with 12 bases in between. CDR3 size: 14 residues. The CDR3 DNA reads as TGTGCCAGCAGCCGGTCAGGCTCTGGAAACACCATATATTTT. As protein: CASSRSGSGNTIYF.

This chain uses TRBV6-6 with TRBJ1-1; the D is unclear. This CDR3 is 11 amino acids long. Germline V gene lookup returns CDR1 MNHNY and CDR2 SVGAGI (reference sequence). The V gene lost 5 bases and the J gene lost 4 bases, with 5 bases spanning the gap. CDR3 nucleotide sequence: TGTGCCAGCAGTCACACCACTGAAGCTTTCTTT. It is translated as CASSHTTEAFF.

The chain links TRBV7-8 to TRBJ2-2; 8 bases fit TRBD1. The CDR3 is made up of 16 amino acids. The V gene's germline CDR1 is SGHVS and CDR2 FQNEAQ. V lost 7 bases to trimming and J lost 1 base; unmatched junction nucleotides: 8. The CDR3 protein is CASTWTGTKNTGELFF. In nucleotides, the CDR3 is TGTGCCAGCACCTGGACAGGGACCAAGAACACCGGGGAGCTGTTTTTT.

This clone occurred once. The chain uses TRBV2 and TRBJ1-6; 7 nucleotides agree with TRBD1. With 3 bases clipped from V and 7 bases from J, the junction kept 6 bases outside the gene matches. The CDR3 has 15 residues. Germline lookup yields CDR1 SNHLY and CDR2 FYNNEI. The CDR3 region is CASSDDRVRNSPLHF. CDR3 in DNA: TGTGCCAGCAGTGACGACAGGGTCCGGAATTCACCCCTCCACTTT.

This clone showed up just once. The J gene is TRBJ2-3, the V gene TRBV7-9; weak D call: TRBD1 (6 bases). V was cut by 6 bases and J by 3 bases, with 16 bases left in between. Germline V lookup: CDR1 SEHNR, CDR2 FQNEAQ (reference sequence). CDR3 length: 15 residues. As DNA, the CDR3 is TGTGCCAGCAGTTACATGGGTCAGGGGACAGATACGCAGTATTTT. It encodes CASSYMGQGTDTQYF.

The rearrangement joins TRBV6-1 to TRBJ2-3; D possibly corresponds to TRBD1 (6 bases). CDR3 size: 13 residues. V was pared by 10 bases and J by 4 bases, with 15 bases between. The germline CDR1 and CDR2 sequences are MNHNS and SASEGT. CDR3 in amino acids: CATNQGPADTQYF. The CDR3 bases are TGTGCCACTAACCAGGGGCCCGCAGATACGCAGTATTTT.

The chain is built from TRBV18 and TRBJ2-2; possible D gene TRBD2, 7 bases. The CDR3 runs 19 residues. Looked up from germline, CDR1 is KGHSH and CDR2 is LQKENI. V lost 6 bases and J 3 bases, leaving 26 bases between the germline ends. As DNA, the CDR3 is TGTGCCAGCTCGAGCCTACTCGGGGGGCGGCCGAGGGACACCGGGGAGCTGTTTTTT. Residues: CASSSLLGGRPRDTGELFF.

The V call is TRBV4-1, the J call TRBJ2-3; 9 bases agree with TRBD1. The CDR3 spans 16 residues. With 0 bases clipped from V and 3 bases from J, the junction kept 4 bases outside the gene matches. Germline V lookup: CDR1 MGHRA, CDR2 YSYEKL. CDR3 amino acids: CASSQDRTGETDTQYF. Here the CDR3 DNA reads TGCGCCAGCAGCCAAGATCGGACAGGGGAGACAGATACGCAGTATTTT.

As for this clone: Other DNA sequences within the sample encode an identical CDR3. This CDR3 is CASSSRGNQPQHF. The CDR3 DNA reads as TGTGCCAGCAGCAGTAGAGGGAATCAGCCCCAGCATTTT. The chain couples TRBV28 to TRBJ1-5, with unresolved D. Germline V CDR1 and CDR2: MDHEN, SYDVKM. Trimming took off 6 bases at V and 4 bases at J, with 10 bases between the two ends. This CDR3 spans 13 amino acids.

The chain couples TRBV19 to TRBJ1-4; 12 nucleotides line up with TRBD1. CDR3 size: 14 residues. Per germline, CDR1 LNHDA and CDR2 SQIVND (reference sequence). V lost 6 bases and J lost 8; bases outside the gene matches: 4. The CDR3 here is CASRGQGASEKLFF. The CDR3 DNA follows: TGTGCCAGTAGGGGACAGGGGGCGTCGGAAAAACTGTTTTTT.

The chain joins TRBV11-3 to TRBJ1-2; possible D gene TRBD1, 6 bases. This CDR3 spans 15 amino acids. Looked up from germline, CDR1 is SGHNT and CDR2 is YENEEA. Between the trimmed V and J ends, which lost 3 bases and 7 bases, there was a span of 18 bases. The chain's CDR3 is CASSLAEQGIGGYTF. In DNA form, the CDR3 reads TGTGCCAGCAGCTTGGCCGAACAGGGAATTGGTGGCTACACCTTC. The variable domain in full, completed from reference TRBV11-3 and TRBJ1-2, reads EAGVVQSPRYKIIEKKQPVAFWCNPISGHNTLYWYLQNLGQGPELLIRYENEEAVDDSQLPKDRFSAERLKGVDSTLKIQPAELGDSAVYLCASSLAEQGIGGYTFGSGTRLTVV.

This clone came up once. This chain joins TRBV13 and TRBJ2-6; D possibly corresponds to TRBD2 (5 bases). In germline, CDR1 is PRHDT, CDR2 FYEKMQ (reference sequence). V lost 2 bases and J lost 2, with 7 bases in between. This CDR3 has 15 amino acids. This CDR3 is CASSLTRAGANVLTF. The CDR3 DNA reads TGTGCCAGCAGCTTAACTAGGGCTGGGGCCAACGTCCTGACTTTC. The full variable domain, its missing parts supplied by reference TRBV13 and TRBJ2-6, is AAGVIQSPRHLIKEKRETATLKCYPIPRHDTVYWYQQGPGQDPQFLISFYEKMQSDKGSIPDRFSAQQFSDYHSELNMSSLELGDSALYFCASSLTRAGANVLTFGAGSRLTVL.

This clone came up a few times. The J gene is TRBJ2-7, the V gene TRBV2; 13 bases align to TRBD2. The J segment lost 1 base and the V segment lost 5 bases, leaving 14 bases of the junction unmatched. Germline-derived CDR1 and CDR2 are SNHLY and FYNNEI. The CDR3 sequence is 19 residues long. The DNA of the CDR3 is TGTGCCAGCAGTTCGCCTACTAGCGGGAGGGCCGAAGGGTCCTACGAGCAGTACTTC. Encoded protein: CASSSPTSGRAEGSYEQYF. The variable domain in full, with the rest retrieved from reference TRBV2 and TRBJ2-7, is EPEVTQTPSHQVTQMGQEVILRCVPISNHLYFYWYRQILGQKVEFLVSFYNNEISEKSEIFDDQFSVERPDGSNFTLKIRSTKLEDSAMYFCASSSPTSGRAEGSYEQYFGPGTRLTVT.

This chain connects TRBV28 to TRBJ1-3, with D unclear. Per the germline V gene, CDR1 is MDHEN and CDR2 is SYDVKM. V was shortened by 7 bases and J by 0 bases, with 13 bases between the two germline ends. This CDR3 has 15 residues. For the CDR3, the DNA is TGTGCCAGCACCCTTACTCGGAGCTCTGGAAACACCATATATTTT. Residues: CASTLTRSSGNTIYF.